This T cell receptor (beta chain) derives from a study of blood T cells in healthy people across ages. V lost 3 bases to trimming and J lost 0 bases, with 15 bases between them. Germline CDR1 is SNHLY and CDR2 is FYNNEI. The CDR3 is 17 residues long. About this clonotype: Its antigen is not known.

Through a sample-barcoded 5' primer and a J-beta primer mix, a second PCR was run for roughly 7 to 11 cycles. Each CDR3 protein is one row after TCRdb ran MiXCR on the 5' RACE reads. The data contain hundreds of thousands of distinct CDR3 sequences, under 45% of them singletons. The study recruited healthy Caucasian donors from Russia who were aged about 6 to 95. Every sample yielded at least 6.5 million isolated PBMCs. Findings and limits, study-wide: Roughly linear declines in TCR beta diversity per million T cells occurred with age. Leaving the PBMCs unsorted stopped any conclusive comparison of naive versus antigen-experienced cells.

The sequenced sample consisted of blood. V gene TRBV2 combines with J gene TRBJ1-5; D gene unclear. The receptor was derived from a man aged 60 to 69 in good health. The CDR3 nucleotides read TGTGCCAGCAGTGAGGAGACTCGACTCTATAGCAATCAGCCCCAGCATTTT. Amino acid sequence: CASSEETRLYSNQPQHF.